The clone carrying this T cell receptor (beta chain) was seen a few times. Its specificity is unknown. Once RNA had been extracted, it was reverse transcribed into cDNA to act as the sequencing template. Profiled with immunoSEQ multiplex PCR; TCRdb holds only in-frame clones, not every one. The table includes 140,000 to 150,000 clones, 45% to 60% detected once. This CDR3 has 12 residues. Germline assignment: CDR1 SQVTM and CDR2 ANQGSEA. The V end was cut by 4 bases, the J end by 11 bases, with 12 bases between. Treatment specified: oral pan-JAK inhibitor, 5-10 mg twice daily. In alopecia areata patients, both lesional scalp punch biopsies and peripheral blood were collected. Sorted populations comprised CD4+ and CD8+ T cells obtained from PBMCs. The entry originates in a study of CD8+ T cells in alopecia areata. Broader study findings: Under tofacitinib, numerous expanded lesional clonotypes remained detectable in scalp and blood.

This specimen was CD8+ T cells sorted from blood, taken at week 4, from a patient treated with tofacitinib. This sequence was found in a human donor with alopecia areata. The chain combines TRBV29-1 with TRBJ1-6; the D is unclear. Here the CDR3 reads CSVGEDLTPLHF. In DNA, the CDR3 is TGCAGCGTTGGCGAGGACTTGACACCCCTCCACTTT.